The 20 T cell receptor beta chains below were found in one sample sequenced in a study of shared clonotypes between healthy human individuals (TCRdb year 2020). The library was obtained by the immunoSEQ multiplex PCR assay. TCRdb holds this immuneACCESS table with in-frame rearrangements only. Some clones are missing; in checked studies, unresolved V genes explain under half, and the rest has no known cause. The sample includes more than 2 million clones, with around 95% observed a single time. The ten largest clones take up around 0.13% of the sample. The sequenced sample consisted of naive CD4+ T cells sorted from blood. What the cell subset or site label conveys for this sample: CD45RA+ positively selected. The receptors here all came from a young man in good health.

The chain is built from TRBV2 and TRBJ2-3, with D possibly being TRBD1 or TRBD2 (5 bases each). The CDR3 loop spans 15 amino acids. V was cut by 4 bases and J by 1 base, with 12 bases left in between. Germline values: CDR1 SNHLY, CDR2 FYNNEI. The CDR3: CASSGQQGGTDTQYF. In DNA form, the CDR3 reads TGTGCCAGCAGTGGGCAGCAGGGAGGCACAGATACGCAGTATTTT.

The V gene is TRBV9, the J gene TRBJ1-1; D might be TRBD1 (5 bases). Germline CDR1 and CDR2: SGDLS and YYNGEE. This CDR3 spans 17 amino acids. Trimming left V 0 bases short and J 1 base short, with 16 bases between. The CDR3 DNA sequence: TGTGCCAGCAGCGTAGACTTAGTTATGAGGGGGAACACTGAAGCTTTCTTT. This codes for CASSVDLVMRGNTEAFF.

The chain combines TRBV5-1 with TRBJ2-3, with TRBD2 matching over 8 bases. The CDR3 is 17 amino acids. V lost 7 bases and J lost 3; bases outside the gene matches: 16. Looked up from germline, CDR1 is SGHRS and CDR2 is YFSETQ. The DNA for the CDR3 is TGCGCCAGCGCGACCTTAGGACGGTCGGGGGGGACAGATACGCAGTATTTT. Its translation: CASATLGRSGGTDTQYF.

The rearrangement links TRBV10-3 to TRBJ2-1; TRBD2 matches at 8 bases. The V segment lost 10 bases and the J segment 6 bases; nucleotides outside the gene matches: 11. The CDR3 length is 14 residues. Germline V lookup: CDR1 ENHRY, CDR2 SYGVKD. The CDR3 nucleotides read TGTGCCACCACAGAATACGGGGGGGCCAATGAGCAGTTCTTC. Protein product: CATTEYGGANEQFF.

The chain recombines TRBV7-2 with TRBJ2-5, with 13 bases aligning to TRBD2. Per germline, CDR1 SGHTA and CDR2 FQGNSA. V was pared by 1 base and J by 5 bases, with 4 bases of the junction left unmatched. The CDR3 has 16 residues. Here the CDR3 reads CASSLGLAGGRETQYF. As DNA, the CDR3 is TGTGCCAGCAGCTTAGGACTAGCGGGAGGAAGGGAGACCCAGTACTTC.

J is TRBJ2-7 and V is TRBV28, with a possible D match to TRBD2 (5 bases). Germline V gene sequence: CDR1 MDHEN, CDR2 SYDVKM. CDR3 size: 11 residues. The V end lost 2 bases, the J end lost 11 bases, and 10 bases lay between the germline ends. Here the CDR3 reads CASSLRQEEYF. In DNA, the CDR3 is TGTGCCAGCAGTTTAAGGCAGGAGGAGTACTTC.

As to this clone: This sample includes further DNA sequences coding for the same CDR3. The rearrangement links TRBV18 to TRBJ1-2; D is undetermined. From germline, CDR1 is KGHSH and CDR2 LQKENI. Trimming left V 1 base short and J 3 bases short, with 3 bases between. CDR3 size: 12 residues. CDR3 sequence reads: CASSPRDYGYTF. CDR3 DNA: TGTGCCAGCTCACCACGCGACTATGGCTACACCTTC.

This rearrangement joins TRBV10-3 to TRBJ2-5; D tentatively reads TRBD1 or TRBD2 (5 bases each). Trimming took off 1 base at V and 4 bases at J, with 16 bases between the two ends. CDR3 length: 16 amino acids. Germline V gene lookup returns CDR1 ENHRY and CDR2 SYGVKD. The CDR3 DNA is TGTGCCATCAGTGAGTTAGGGCAGGGTGGAGGAGAGACCCAGTACTTC. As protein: CAISELGQGGGETQYF.

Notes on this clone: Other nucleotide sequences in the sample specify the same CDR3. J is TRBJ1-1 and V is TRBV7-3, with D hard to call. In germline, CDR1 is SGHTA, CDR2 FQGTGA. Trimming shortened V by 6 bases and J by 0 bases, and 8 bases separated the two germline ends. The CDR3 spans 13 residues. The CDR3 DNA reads TGTGCCAGCAGTTCTTCCATGAACACTGAAGCTTTCTTT. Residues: CASSSSMNTEAFF.

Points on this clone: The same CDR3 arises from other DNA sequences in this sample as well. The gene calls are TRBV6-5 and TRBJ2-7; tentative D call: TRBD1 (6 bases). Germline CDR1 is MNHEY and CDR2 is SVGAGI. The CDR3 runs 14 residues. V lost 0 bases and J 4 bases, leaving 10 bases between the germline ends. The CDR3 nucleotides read TGTGCCAGCAGTTACTCCAGGGGAGCTTACGAGCAGTACTTC. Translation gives CASSYSRGAYEQYF.

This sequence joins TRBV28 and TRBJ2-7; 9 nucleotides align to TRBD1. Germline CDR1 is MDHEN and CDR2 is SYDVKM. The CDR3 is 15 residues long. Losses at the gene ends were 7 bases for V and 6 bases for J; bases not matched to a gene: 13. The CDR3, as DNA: TGTGCCAGCATCGTGACGGGACAGGGAAGGAGCGAGCAGTACTTC. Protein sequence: CASIVTGQGRSEQYF.

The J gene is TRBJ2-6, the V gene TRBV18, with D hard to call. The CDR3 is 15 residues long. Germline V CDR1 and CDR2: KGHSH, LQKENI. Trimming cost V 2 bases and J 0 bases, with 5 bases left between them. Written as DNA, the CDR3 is TGTGCCAGCTCACCATCGAACTCTGGGGCCAACGTCCTGACTTTC. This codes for CASSPSNSGANVLTF.

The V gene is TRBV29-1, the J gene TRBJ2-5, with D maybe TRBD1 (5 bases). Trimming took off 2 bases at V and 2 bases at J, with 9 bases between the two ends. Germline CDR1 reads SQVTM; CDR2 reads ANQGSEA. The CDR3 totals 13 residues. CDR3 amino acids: CSVEFRAQETQYF. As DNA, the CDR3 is TGCAGCGTTGAATTCAGGGCACAAGAGACCCAGTACTTC.

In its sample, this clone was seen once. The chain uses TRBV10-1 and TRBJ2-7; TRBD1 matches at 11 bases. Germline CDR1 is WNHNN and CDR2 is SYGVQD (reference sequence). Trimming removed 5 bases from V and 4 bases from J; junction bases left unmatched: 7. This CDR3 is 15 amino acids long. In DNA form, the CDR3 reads TGCGCCAGCAGTCCGTCCGGGACAGGGGGGTACGAGCAGTACTTC. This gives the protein CASSPSGTGGYEQYF.

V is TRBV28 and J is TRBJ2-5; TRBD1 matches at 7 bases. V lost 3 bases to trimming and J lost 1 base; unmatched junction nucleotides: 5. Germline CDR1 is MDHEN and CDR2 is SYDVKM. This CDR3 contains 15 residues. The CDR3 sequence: CASSLPGGVQETQYF. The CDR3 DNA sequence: TGTGCCAGCAGTTTGCCAGGGGGTGTCCAAGAGACCCAGTACTTC.

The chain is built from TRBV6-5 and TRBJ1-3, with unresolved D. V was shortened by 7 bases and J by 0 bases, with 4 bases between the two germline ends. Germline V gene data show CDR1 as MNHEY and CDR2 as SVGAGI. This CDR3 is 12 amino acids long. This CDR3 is CASIGSGNTIYF. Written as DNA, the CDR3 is TGTGCCAGCATTGGCTCTGGAAACACCATATATTTT.

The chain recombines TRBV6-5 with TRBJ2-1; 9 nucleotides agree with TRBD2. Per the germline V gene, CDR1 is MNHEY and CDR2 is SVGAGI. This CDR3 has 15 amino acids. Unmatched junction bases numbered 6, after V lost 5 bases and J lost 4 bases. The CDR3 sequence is CASSPGLAFYNEQFF. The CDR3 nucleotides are TGTGCCAGCAGTCCGGGACTAGCATTTTACAATGAGCAGTTCTTC.

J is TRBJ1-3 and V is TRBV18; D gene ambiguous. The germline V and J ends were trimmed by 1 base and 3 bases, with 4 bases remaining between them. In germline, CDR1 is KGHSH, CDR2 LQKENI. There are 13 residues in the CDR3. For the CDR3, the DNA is TGTGCCAGCTCACCACAAGTTGGAAACACCATATATTTT. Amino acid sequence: CASSPQVGNTIYF.

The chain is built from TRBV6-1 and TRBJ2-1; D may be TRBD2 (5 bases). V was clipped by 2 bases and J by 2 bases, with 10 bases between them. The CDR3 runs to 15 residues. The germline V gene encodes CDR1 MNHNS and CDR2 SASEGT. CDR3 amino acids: CASSESRGPYNEQFF. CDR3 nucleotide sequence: TGTGCCAGCAGTGAATCGAGAGGGCCCTACAATGAGCAGTTCTTC.

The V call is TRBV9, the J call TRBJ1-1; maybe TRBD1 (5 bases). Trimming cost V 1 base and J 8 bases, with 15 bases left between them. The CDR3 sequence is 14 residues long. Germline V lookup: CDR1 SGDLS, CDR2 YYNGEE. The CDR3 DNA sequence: TGTGCCAGCAGCGTACAGGGTACCGGCCCCGAAGCTTTCTTT. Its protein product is CASSVQGTGPEAFF.